These T cell receptor beta chains were read from a single sample in a study of T cell repertoires in cytomegalovirus infection. Each CDR3 protein gets one entry after TCRdb re-called the reads with MiXCR. The sample holds a few hundred thousand distinct CDR3 sequences, less than 25% seen once. No antigen is known for these receptors. The source material was cultured PBMCs, sampled from culture after CMV antigen stimulation. These receptors all come from a human donor in good health (CMV status not recorded). Some clones in this sample may be carry-over from other donors' samples. CDR3s include the opening cysteine and the closing phenylalanine or tryptophan. Fields, in order: J gene, clone size, D gene, V gene, CDR3 protein, CDR3 DNA. A D gene is named only where the DNA matches it firmly. A clone size is listed for some rows: how often the clone was seen (once, few, many), or a class if it is expanded.

TRBJ2-1,few,NA,TRBV12-3/TRBV12-4,CASARGEQFF,TGTGCCAGCGCACGGGGTGAGCAGTTCTTC
TRBJ2-7,many,NA,TRBV7-8,CASSLGGLTTGEQYF,TGTGCCAGCAGCTTAGGCGGACTAACTACGGGGGAGCAGTACTTC
TRBJ2-3,few,TRBD2,TRBV10-3,CAIGVAGSSTDTQYF,TGTGCCATCGGAGTAGCGGGGTCTAGCACAGATACGCAGTATTTT
TRBJ1-4,many,NA,TRBV7-2,CARTLLGNEKLFF,TGTGCCAGAACCCTCCTTGGTAATGAAAAACTGTTTTTT
TRBJ2-7,NA,TRBD1,TRBV2,CASSIQGPYEQYF,TGTGCCAGCAGTATACAGGGGCCCTACGAGCAGTACTTC
TRBJ2-4,many,NA,TRBV7-2,CASSLIAPGVAKNIQYF,TGTGCCAGCAGCTTAATAGCCCCAGGGGTAGCCAAAAACATTCAGTACTTC
TRBJ2-5,NA,TRBD2,TRBV28,CASSTGGLETQYF,TGTGCCAGCAGCACGGGAGGCTTGGAGACCCAGTACTTC
TRBJ1-2,few,NA,TRBV27,CASSLLMGSDGYTF,TGTGCCAGCAGTTTATTGATGGGGTCCGATGGCTACACCTTC
TRBJ2-7,NA,NA,TRBV7-2,CASSLGGAGGYEQYF,TGTGCCAGCAGCTTAGGAGGGGCTGGAGGCTACGAGCAGTACTTC
TRBJ1-1,NA,NA,TRBV5-5,CATCPGVSTDTEAFF,TGTGCCACCTGCCCTGGGGTTTCGACTGACACTGAAGCTTTCTTT
TRBJ2-2,NA,NA,TRBV20-1,CSARVRRYTGELFF,TGCAGTGCTAGAGTACGACGGTACACCGGGGAGCTGTTTTTT
TRBJ2-1,NA,TRBD2,TRBV7-9,CASSFQTSGSYNEQFF,TGTGCCAGCAGCTTCCAAACTAGCGGCTCCTACAATGAGCAGTTCTTC
TRBJ1-5,many,NA,TRBV12-3/TRBV12-4,CASSLRTDQPQHF,TGTGCCAGCAGTTTAAGAACGGATCAGCCCCAGCATTTT
TRBJ1-1,few,NA,TRBV12-3/TRBV12-4,CASSPSAEAFF,TGTGCCAGCAGCCCCTCCGCTGAAGCTTTCTTT
TRBJ2-3,few,TRBD2,TRBV10-3,CAISVRFAAGGQDTQYF,TGTGCCATCAGTGTGAGGTTCGCGGCGGGAGGGCAAGATACGCAGTATTTT
TRBJ2-3,NA,NA,TRBV4-3,CASSQDWTARGTDTQYF,TGCGCCAGCAGCCAAGATTGGACAGCTCGGGGCACAGATACGCAGTATTTT
TRBJ2-1,NA,TRBD2,TRBV3-1,CASSRRLAGQAYNEQFF,TGTGCCAGCAGCCGCAGACTAGCGGGTCAAGCCTACAATGAGCAGTTCTTC
TRBJ1-1,NA,NA,TRBV20-1,CSASRNTEAFF,TGCAGTGCTAGTAGGAACACTGAAGCTTTCTTT
TRBJ2-1,once,NA,TRBV4-3,CASSQSGGWSSYNEQFF,TGCGCCAGCAGCCAATCGGGTGGTTGGAGCTCCTACAATGAGCAGTTCTTC
TRBJ2-3,many,TRBD2,TRBV10-3,CAISDWRTSGSTDTQYF,TGTGCCATCAGTGATTGGAGGACTAGCGGAAGCACAGATACGCAGTATTTT
TRBJ1-5,many,TRBD1,TRBV7-8,CASSLGGQGSNQPQHF,TGTGCCAGCAGCTTAGGTGGACAGGGTAGCAATCAGCCCCAGCATTTT
TRBJ1-2,few,NA,TRBV27,CASSHQVGWGYTF,TGTGCCAGCAGCCATCAAGTGGGTTGGGGCTACACCTTC
TRBJ2-1,NA,NA,TRBV7-2,CVSSLFRTSRRGEQFF,TGTGTCAGCAGCTTATTTAGGACAAGCAGGCGGGGTGAGCAGTTCTTC
TRBJ1-4,many,NA,TRBV19,CASSIRGRSEKLFF,TGTGCCAGTAGTATCCGGGGGCGAAGTGAAAAACTGTTTTTT
TRBJ2-6,many,NA,TRBV7-2,CASSLAGVRSGANVLTF,TGTGCCAGCAGCTTAGCGGGAGTACGCTCTGGGGCCAACGTCCTGACTTTC
TRBJ2-1,many,TRBD2,TRBV7-2,CASSLAEPLLAGVRNEQFF,TGTGCCAGCAGCTTAGCGGAACCCCTCCTAGCGGGAGTGAGGAATGAGCAGTTCTTC
TRBJ1-1,NA,TRBD1,TRBV19,CASSRALDRGTEAFF,TGTGCCAGTAGTAGGGCCCTGGACAGGGGCACTGAAGCTTTCTTT
TRBJ2-1,few,NA,TRBV5-1,CASSGRRENNEQFF,TGCGCCAGCAGCGGGAGGAGGGAGAACAATGAGCAGTTCTTC
TRBJ2-1,NA,NA,TRBV9,CASSGLLLSNEQFF,TGTGCCAGCAGCGGATTGCTCTTGAGCAATGAGCAGTTCTTC
TRBJ1-1,NA,NA,TRBV5-6,CASSLWGGNTEAFF,TGTGCCAGCAGCTTGTGGGGGGGCAACACTGAAGCTTTCTTT
TRBJ2-1,NA,NA,TRBV7-2,CASSLVFMGANEQFF,TGTGCCAGCAGCTTAGTATTTATGGGTGCCAATGAGCAGTTCTTC
TRBJ2-3,few,TRBD1,TRBV12-3/TRBV12-4,CASNDPRTGDTPDTQYF,TGTGCCAGCAATGATCCAAGGACAGGGGACACGCCAGATACGCAGTATTTT
TRBJ2-7,NA,TRBD2,TRBV7-2,CASSPGLAGGRGYEQYF,TGTGCCAGCAGCCCGGGACTAGCGGGAGGGAGAGGCTACGAGCAGTACTTC
TRBJ2-3,NA,TRBD2,TRBV12-3/TRBV12-4,CASSPRGGLAGGPLPFASTDTQYF,TGTGCCAGCAGTCCTAGAGGGGGACTAGCGGGAGGGCCGCTCCCTTTTGCGAGCACAGATACGCAGTATTTT
TRBJ2-5,large,NA,TRBV7-2,CASSPGALRETQYF,TGTGCCAGCAGCCCGGGGGCACTAAGGGAGACCCAGTACTTC
TRBJ2-5,NA,TRBD2,TRBV7-9,CASSLQSGSSETQYF,TGTGCCAGCAGCTTACAGAGCGGGAGTTCTGAGACCCAGTACTTC
TRBJ1-3,few,NA,TRBV19,CASSPRLRLSSGNTIYF,TGTGCCAGTAGTCCCCGACTCCGGCTGAGCTCTGGAAACACCATATATTTT
TRBJ2-2,few,NA,TRBV6-5,CASSYDLTGELFF,TGTGCCAGCAGTTACGACTTAACCGGGGAGCTGTTTTTT
TRBJ2-2,many,NA,TRBV7-8,CASKSLGAGTGELFF,TGTGCCAGCAAAAGTTTGGGGGCCGGCACCGGGGAGCTGTTTTTT
TRBJ2-7,NA,TRBD1,TRBV7-2,CASSSDRVGYEQYF,TGTGCCAGCAGCTCTGACAGGGTAGGATACGAGCAGTACTTC
TRBJ1-1,many,NA,TRBV7-8,CASSLLGATRGTEAFF,TGTGCCAGCAGCTTATTGGGGGCTACAAGGGGCACTGAAGCTTTCTTT
TRBJ2-5,NA,NA,TRBV12-5,CASGLLGSKETQYF,TGTGCTAGTGGTTTGCTGGGCAGCAAAGAGACCCAGTACTTC
TRBJ2-2,NA,NA,TRBV6-5,CASNQGGGFNTGELFF,TGTGCCAGCAATCAAGGCGGAGGGTTTAACACCGGGGAGCTGTTTTTT
TRBJ2-7,few,NA,TRBV7-9,CASSLRGAHSYEQYF,TGTGCCAGCAGCCTCCGAGGGGCGCATTCCTACGAGCAGTACTTC
TRBJ2-3,once,TRBD2,TRBV6-2/TRBV6-3,CASSLAVFTDTQYF,TGTGCCAGCAGCCTAGCGGTATTCACAGATACGCAGTATTTT
TRBJ2-1,few,TRBD1,TRBV18,CASSYNRGTYNEQFF,TGTGCCAGCTCTTACAACAGGGGGACCTACAATGAGCAGTTCTTC
TRBJ2-3,few,TRBD1,TRBV24-1,CATSGFGTGGADTQYF,TGTGCCACCAGTGGCTTCGGGACAGGGGGCGCAGATACGCAGTATTTT
TRBJ2-1,NA,NA,TRBV10-3,CAISQEQGMAYNEQFF,TGTGCCATCAGTCAAGAACAGGGAATGGCCTACAATGAGCAGTTCTTC
TRBJ2-7,few,NA,TRBV6-2/TRBV6-3,CASSWGPGYEQYF,TGTGCCAGCAGTTGGGGGCCAGGCTACGAGCAGTACTTC
TRBJ1-4,NA,NA,TRBV7-2,CASREGPNEKLFF,TGTGCCAGCCGCGAGGGGCCGAATGAAAAACTGTTTTTT
TRBJ2-7,NA,TRBD2,TRBV6-2/TRBV6-3,CASSPPGLAFYEQYF,TGTGCCAGCAGTCCCCCGGGACTAGCCTTTTACGAGCAGTACTTC
TRBJ1-1,NA,NA,TRBV28,CASSLPRAEAFF,TGTGCCAGCAGTTTACCCAGGGCTGAAGCTTTCTTT
TRBJ2-3,many,NA,TRBV7-2,CASSPRNTDTQYF,TGTGCCAGCAGCCCCCGGAACACAGATACGCAGTATTTT
TRBJ1-2,NA,NA,TRBV12-3/TRBV12-4,CASSLLPGLAF,TGTGCCAGCAGTTTACTACCAGGGCTTGCCTTC
TRBJ2-7,few,NA,TRBV7-2,CASSLLSSSYEQYF,TGTGCCAGCAGCTTACTATCAAGTTCCTACGAGCAGTACTTC
TRBJ1-5,NA,NA,TRBV10-3,CASKSQGQPQHF,TGTGCCAGCAAATCACAGGGTCAGCCCCAGCATTTT